These T cell receptor beta chains were read from a single sample in a study of blood T cell repertoires in COVID-19. Data came from immunoSEQ multiplex PCR; TCRdb stores just in-frame clones and leaves some out. The sample has about 150,000 clones; nearly 85% are singletons. The specimen was peripheral blood. These receptors came from a human donor in a cohort sampled during active COVID-19. CDR3s include the opening cysteine and the closing phenylalanine or tryptophan. D genes are given only for firm matches. Clone size is stated in some rows and not others, as once, few, many or a class when expanded.

V	J	D	size	CDR3	DNA
TRBV6-5	TRBJ2-5	.	.	CASRSTTGDQETQYF	TGTGCCAGCAGATCCACGACAGGAGACCAAGAGACCCAGTACTTC
TRBV11-3	TRBJ2-5	.	once	CASSLEGQVQETQYF	TGTGCCAGCAGCTTAGAGGGGCAGGTGCAAGAGACCCAGTACTTC
TRBV5-1	TRBJ1-2	.	.	CASSFGQGANYGHTF	.
TRBV11-2	TRBJ1-2	.	.	CASSVTGRVSYTF	TGTGCCAGCAGCGTCACAGGGCGAGTCAGCTACACCTTC
TRBV5-1	TRBJ2-3	.	.	CASSLEGPSTDTQYF	TGCGCCAGCAGCTTGGAGGGGCCGTCCACAGATACGCAGTATTTT
TRBV5-4	TRBJ2-3	.	.	CASSLGITSTDTQYF	TGTGCCAGCAGCTTGGGAATCACTAGCACAGATACGCAGTATTTT
TRBV19	TRBJ1-5	.	.	CASSPLNLGGTQHF	TGTGCCAGTAGCCCCCTCAATTTAGGAGGAACCCAGCATTTT
TRBV3-1/TRBV3-2	TRBJ2-2	TRBD2	.	CASSAGVGFGELFF	TGTGCCAGCAGCGCGGGAGTCGGTTTCGGGGAGCTGTTTTTT
TRBV5-4	TRBJ2-2	TRBD2	.	CASSLGTSGIRELFF	TGTGCCAGCAGCTTGGGGACTAGCGGTATCAGGGAGCTGTTTTTT
TRBV19	TRBJ1-5	.	.	CASGGGEGQPQHF	TGTGCCAGTGGTGGAGGGGAGGGTCAGCCCCAGCATTTT
TRBV7-2	TRBJ1-2	TRBD1	.	CASSSRDSRVGYTF	TGTGCCAGCAGCTCCCGGGACAGTCGTGTTGGCTACACCTTC
TRBV11-2	TRBJ2-2	.	.	CASSTDITPLGELFF	TGTGCCAGCAGCACGGACATCACCCCTCTCGGGGAGCTGTTTTTT